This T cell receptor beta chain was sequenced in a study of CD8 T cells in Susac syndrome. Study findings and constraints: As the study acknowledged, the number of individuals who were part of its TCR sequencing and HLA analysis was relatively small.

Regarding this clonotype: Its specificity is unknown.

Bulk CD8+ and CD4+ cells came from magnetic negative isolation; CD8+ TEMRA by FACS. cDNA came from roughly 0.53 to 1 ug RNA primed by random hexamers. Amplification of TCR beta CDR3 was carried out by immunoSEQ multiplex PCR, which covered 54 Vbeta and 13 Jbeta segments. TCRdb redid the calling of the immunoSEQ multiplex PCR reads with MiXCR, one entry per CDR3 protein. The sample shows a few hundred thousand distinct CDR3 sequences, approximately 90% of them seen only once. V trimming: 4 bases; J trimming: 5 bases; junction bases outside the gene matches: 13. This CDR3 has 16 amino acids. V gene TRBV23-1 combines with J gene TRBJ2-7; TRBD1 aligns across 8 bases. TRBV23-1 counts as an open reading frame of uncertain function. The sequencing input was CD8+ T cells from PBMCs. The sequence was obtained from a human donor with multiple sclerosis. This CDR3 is CASSRAPRKDRDEQYF. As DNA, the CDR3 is TGCGCCAGCAGTCGAGCTCCAAGGAAGGACAGGGACGAGCAGTACTTC.